The clone carrying this T cell receptor (beta chain) was observed many times. Antigen unknown. This specimen belongs to a study of T-cell reconstitution after alpha-beta-depleted transplantation in children. V was shortened by 4 bases and J by 11 bases, with 12 bases between the two germline ends. This CDR3 is built from 11 residues. CDR1 is SEHNR and CDR2 is FQNEAQ in the germline V gene (reference sequence). Molecular barcoding with unique molecular identifiers was used for the TCRbeta library. From the PCR reads, TCRdb called clonotypes with MiXCR, one entry per CDR3 protein. This sample carries roughly 500,000 distinct CDR3 sequences, roughly a tenth of them seen once, and the ten largest clones take roughly 2.1%. Regarding the study as a whole: Reports say that about two months after transplant, the alpha-beta T cells came out of several hundred graft clones that had expanded. Counts and diversity of T cells one year after transplant came mostly from newly produced T cells. In some patients, recipient T cells and intrathymic progenitors surviving conditioning explained high day-60 diversity.

This receptor was obtained from a child aged 2 to 10 with inherited bone marrow failure, due to receive a stem cell transplant. The material was PBMCs, obtained before TCRalphabeta/CD19-depleted stem cell transplant. This chain joins TRBV7-9 and TRBJ2-7; D possibly corresponds to TRBD1 (5 bases). CDR3 sequence: CASSSSSREYF. CDR3 DNA: TGTGCCAGCAGCTCCTCGTCCAGGGAGTACTTC.